A single sample gave rise to the 2 T cell receptor beta chains below, sequenced in a study of cytomegalovirus exposure and HLA in healthy donors. In the PCR, 60 Vbeta and 13 Jbeta primers were used. Profiling relied on immunoSEQ multiplex PCR, and the TCRdb table lists in-frame clones only, not all of them. Of some 130,000 clones in the sample, about 77% were seen once. The sequencing sample was made of PBMCs. Every receptor here comes from a woman aged 35 to 49 in good health and CMV-seronegative.

The J gene is TRBJ1-1, the V gene TRBV28; D unclear. CDR1 is MDHEN and CDR2 is SYDVKM in the germline V gene. Deletions cut 3 bases from V and 1 base from J, with 15 bases between. This CDR3 is built from 16 residues. CDR3 protein: CASSFPGGKGNTEAFF. The CDR3 DNA follows: TGTGCCAGCAGTTTTCCGGGAGGCAAGGGGAACACTGAAGCTTTCTTT.

V and J are TRBV11-3 and TRBJ2-1; TRBD1 agrees at 9 bases. This CDR3 spans 16 amino acids. CDR1 and CDR2 (germline): SGHNT, YENEEA. With 5 bases clipped from V and 6 bases from J, the junction kept 11 bases outside the gene matches. In DNA form, the CDR3 reads TGTGCCAGCAGCCCTCCGGACAGGGGAATAGGCAATGAGCAGTTCTTC. As protein: CASSPPDRGIGNEQFF.